The next 25 T cell receptor beta chains were all read from a single sample in a study of OX40 agonist ivuxolimab in advanced cancers. TCRdb's copy holds only in-frame clones and misses some; the assay was immunoSEQ multiplex PCR. The sample lists roughly 71,000 clones; 88% were seen once. The specimen was CD4+ or CD8+ T cells sorted from blood, collected in a trial of the OX40 agonist ivuxolimab. Every receptor here comes from an adult with an advanced solid tumor such as melanoma, head and neck, liver or kidney cancer.

There are a few counts of this clone. This chain joins TRBV5-1 and TRBJ1-2, with D uncertain. The CDR3 runs 12 residues. Germline CDR1 is SGHRS and CDR2 is YFSETQ. V lost 4 bases to trimming and J lost 2 bases, with 6 bases between them. For the CDR3, the DNA is TGCGCCAGCAGCCCCGTAAACTATGGCTACACCTTC. Protein sequence: CASSPVNYGYTF.

The J gene is TRBJ1-2, the V gene TRBV6-1; D unresolved. CDR1 is MNHNS and CDR2 is SASEGT in the germline V gene. This CDR3 comprises 11 residues. Trimming took 2 bases from V and 7 from J, leaving 5 bases between them. In nucleotides, the CDR3 is TGTGCCAGCAGTGAACAAGTTGGCTACACCTTC. Its protein product is CASSEQVGYTF.

The chain has TRBV5-4 and TRBJ2-7; 14 bases line up with TRBD2. CDR1 and CDR2 (germline): SGHNT, YYREEE (reference sequence). V lost 2 bases, J lost 1 base, and 8 bases stayed unmatched. The CDR3 length is 18 residues. CDR3 in amino acids: CASSLGTSGGPRSYEQYF. CDR3 nucleotides: TGTGCCAGCAGCTTAGGGACTAGCGGGGGCCCTAGGTCCTACGAGCAGTACTTC. The variable domain in full, completed from reference TRBV5-4 and TRBJ2-7, reads ETGVTQSPTHLIKTRGQQVTLRCSSQSGHNTVSWYQQALGQGPQFIFQYYREEENGRGNFPPRFSGLQFPNYSSELNVNALELDDSALYLCASSLGTSGGPRSYEQYFGPGTRLTVT.

Concerning this clone itself: This CDR3 is also generated by other DNA sequences in the sample. The chain uses TRBV5-1 and TRBJ2-7, with 7 positions matching TRBD1. There are 16 residues in the CDR3. CDR1 SGHRS and CDR2 YFSETQ come from the germline V gene. Germline trimming cut 0 bases from V and 7 bases from J; bases unmatched to any gene: 13. The CDR3, as DNA: TGCGCCAGCAGCTTGGGGGGTGGTCGGACAGGTTGGGAGCAGTACTTC. It yields the protein CASSLGGGRTGWEQYF.

V gene TRBV27 combines with J gene TRBJ1-1, with 9 bases aligning to TRBD1. CDR1 is MNHEY, CDR2 SMNVEV, per germline (reference sequence). J gave up 4 bases and V 7 bases, and 13 bases lay outside the gene matches. CDR3 size: 16 residues. The CDR3 region is CASTMRGTGIPTEAFF. The CDR3 DNA sequence: TGTGCCAGCACCATGCGCGGGACAGGGATCCCCACTGAAGCTTTCTTT.

This chain uses TRBV5-1 with TRBJ2-7; D could derive from TRBD1 or TRBD2 (5 bases each). Germline-derived CDR1 and CDR2 are SGHRS and YFSETQ. With 5 bases removed from V and 2 bases from J, the gap between germline ends came to 14 bases. The CDR3 sequence is 14 residues long. CDR3 in amino acids: CASSTGQKTYEQYF. Here the CDR3 DNA reads TGCGCCAGCAGTACGGGGCAGAAAACCTACGAGCAGTACTTC.

This chain connects TRBV18 to TRBJ2-1; 7 nucleotides match TRBD1. The CDR3 length is 14 residues. V lost 1 base to trimming and J lost 8 bases; unmatched junction nucleotides: 5. In germline, CDR1 is KGHSH, CDR2 LQKENI. CDR3 nucleotides: TGTGCCAGCTCACCACGGACAGGTCAGCATGAGCAGTTCTTC. Encoded protein: CASSPRTGQHEQFF.

CDR3 in DNA: TGCGCCAGCAGCCGCGGGGAGGGGGCCGCGAACACCGGGGAGCTGTTTTTT. This codes for CASSRGEGAANTGELFF. The chain is built from TRBV4-1 and TRBJ2-2; D is tentatively TRBD1 or TRBD2 (7 bases each). The CDR3 is 17 residues long. The germline V and J ends were trimmed by 4 bases and 0 bases, with 15 bases remaining between them. CDR1 MGHRA and CDR2 YSYEKL come from the germline V gene.

This rearrangement joins TRBV5-1 to TRBJ2-3, with D possibly TRBD2 on 6 matching bases. This CDR3 contains 13 residues. The germline gives CDR1 SGHRS, CDR2 YFSETQ. V shed 3 bases and J shed 6 bases, with 11 bases lying between them. The CDR3 loop reads CASSSSSGDTQYF. DNA of the CDR3: TGCGCCAGCAGCTCCTCCAGCGGGGATACGCAGTATTTT.

In regard to this clone: A much more abundant neighbour one base away suggests this may be a read error. The chain links TRBV5-6 to TRBJ1-2, with D unclear. The length of the CDR3 is 13 residues. CDR1 and CDR2 (germline): SGHDT, YYEEEE. Between the trimmed V and J ends, which lost 0 bases and 4 bases, there was a span of 7 bases. The CDR3 bases are TGTGCCAGCAGCTTGGGGCAGAGCTATGGCTACACCTTC. Encoded protein: CASSLGQSYGYTF.

The V gene is TRBV20-1, the J gene TRBJ1-2; D not certain. CDR1 DFQATT and CDR2 SNEGSKA come from the germline V gene (reference sequence). CDR3 length equals 11 residues. The V end lost 3 bases, the J end lost 6 bases, and 8 bases lay between the germline ends. This chain's CDR3 is CSASMVHGYTF. In DNA form, the CDR3 reads TGCAGTGCTAGTATGGTTCATGGCTACACCTTC.

This rearrangement joins TRBV5-6 to TRBJ1-4; D is undetermined. Per the germline V gene, CDR1 is SGHDT and CDR2 is YYEEEE. The CDR3 is 13 amino acids. Trimming took off 4 bases at V and 8 bases at J, with 12 bases between the two ends. The CDR3 nucleotides read TGTGCCAGCAGCAGAGGACTGCAGGAAAAACTGTTTTTT. Its translation: CASSRGLQEKLFF.

V is TRBV6-1 and J is TRBJ2-6, with TRBD2 identical over 9 bases. Germline loops: CDR1 MNHNS, CDR2 SASEGT. V trimming: 2 bases; J trimming: 0 bases; junction bases outside the gene matches: 8. The CDR3 sequence is 19 residues long. CDR3 nucleotides: TGTGCCAGCAGTGAACGGGCTAGCGGGGCTGGCTCTGGGGCCAACGTCCTGACTTTC. Translation gives CASSERASGAGSGANVLTF.

The rearrangement uses TRBV15 and TRBJ1-4; D perhaps matches TRBD1 (5 bases). Germline-derived CDR1 and CDR2 are LNHNV and YYDKDF (reference sequence). V shed 1 base and J shed 6 bases, with 9 bases lying between them. CDR3 length equals 14 residues. CDR3 coding DNA: TGTGCCACCAGCAGAGGGGGCACTGATGAAAAACTGTTTTTT. This encodes CATSRGGTDEKLFF.

This chain joins TRBV28 and TRBJ1-6, with 8 bases lining up with TRBD1. CDR1 is MDHEN, CDR2 SYDVKM, per germline. V shed 2 bases, J shed 10 bases, and the junction held 10 bases outside the gene matches. The CDR3 sequence is 16 residues long. This CDR3 is CASSLQAQGASSPLHF. The CDR3 DNA is TGTGCCAGCAGTTTACAGGCCCAGGGGGCGAGCTCACCCCTCCACTTT.

The rearrangement links TRBV18 to TRBJ1-4; D gene unclear. This CDR3 contains 15 residues. The germline CDR1 and CDR2 sequences are KGHSH and LQKENI. The V end was cut by 4 bases, the J end by 0 bases, with 9 bases between. Written as DNA, the CDR3 is TGTGCCAGCTCACTCTCACAGTCAACTAATGAAAAACTGTTTTTT. It specifies CASSLSQSTNEKLFF.

This clone has a handful of counts. Compared with germline, one end of the junction differs, possibly owing to a read error. This chain uses TRBV2 with TRBJ2-3, with a weak D call TRBD2 (5 bases). This CDR3 spans 12 amino acids. Germline V gene lookup returns CDR1 SNHLY and CDR2 FYNNEI. CDR3 sequence reads: CASSEVAGTQYF. The CDR3 nucleotides read TGTGCCAGCAGCGAAGTCGCGGGTACGCAGTATTTT.

The rearrangement joins TRBV5-1 to TRBJ2-2, with D unclear. V gave up 0 bases and J gave up 0 bases, with 6 bases separating them. Germline V gene sequence: CDR1 SGHRS, CDR2 YFSETQ. The CDR3 extends over 15 amino acids. In nucleotides, the CDR3 is TGCGCCAGCAGCTTGGGGGTCACGAACACCGGGGAGCTGTTTTTT. This gives the protein CASSLGVTNTGELFF. The whole variable domain, filled in from reference TRBV5-1 and TRBJ2-2, reads KAGVTQTPRYLIKTRGQQVTLSCSPISGHRSVSWYQQTPGQGLQFLFEYFSETQRNKGNFPGRFSGRQFSNSRSEMNVSTLELGDSALYLCASSLGVTNTGELFFGEGSRLTVL.

This chain connects TRBV4-1 to TRBJ1-3; D call uncertain. Trimming shortened V by 0 bases and J by 5 bases, and 11 bases separated the two germline ends. The CDR3 sequence is 15 residues long. Germline V CDR1 and CDR2: MGHRA, YSYEKL. The CDR3, as DNA: TGCGCCAGCAGCCAAGATCAAAGCGGACGAAACACCATATATTTT. Amino acid sequence: CASSQDQSGRNTIYF.

V usage is TRBV5-1 and J usage is TRBJ2-3; D unresolved. Germline loops: CDR1 SGHRS, CDR2 YFSETQ. V gave up 1 base and J gave up 4 bases, with 4 bases separating them. The CDR3 has 12 amino acids. As DNA, the CDR3 is TGCGCCAGCAGCTTGCCCTCAGATACGCAGTATTTT. This translates into CASSLPSDTQYF.

The chain uses TRBV2 and TRBJ2-1, with TRBD1 matching over 8 bases. CDR1 and CDR2 (germline): SNHLY, FYNNEI. V shed 3 bases, J shed 4 bases, and the junction held 8 bases outside the gene matches. The CDR3 spans 16 residues. CDR3 DNA: TGTGCCAGCAGTGATCTCTGGACAGGGACATACAATGAGCAGTTCTTC. Translation gives CASSDLWTGTYNEQFF.

The chain is built from TRBV10-2 and TRBJ2-3; 7 bases fit TRBD2. CDR1 is WSHSY and CDR2 is SAAADI in the germline V gene. J lost 2 bases, V lost 4 bases, and 3 bases had no gene match. The CDR3 extends over 14 amino acids. The CDR3 loop reads CASSAAGDTDTQYF. In nucleotides, the CDR3 is TGCGCCAGCAGTGCTGCGGGGGACACAGATACGCAGTATTTT.

This clone appeared once. Mismatch with germline at one junction end may stem from a read error. Within the sample, other DNA sequences also encode this same CDR3. This chain connects TRBV6-1 to TRBJ2-7, with D maybe TRBD1 (6 bases). CDR1 MNHNS and CDR2 SASEGT come from the germline V gene. The CDR3 is 14 amino acids. The CDR3 is CASAWGKQGYEQYF. CDR3 nucleotide sequence: TGTGCCAGCGCCTGGGGTAAACAGGGCTACGAACAGTACTTC.

The chain couples TRBV18 to TRBJ2-1; D is unresolved. Germline lookup yields CDR1 KGHSH and CDR2 LQKENI. The V end was cut by 2 bases, the J end by 7 bases, with 9 bases between. The CDR3 has 13 amino acids. The CDR3 region has the DNA TGTGCCAGCTCACCAGGGATTTTAAATGAGCAGTTCTTC. Translation gives CASSPGILNEQFF.

The chain couples TRBV6-1 to TRBJ1-6; D may be TRBD1 (6 bases). The V gene lost 3 bases and the J gene lost 14 bases, with 14 bases spanning the gap. The CDR3 length is 13 residues. CDR1 is MNHNS and CDR2 is SASEGT in the germline V gene. CDR3 sequence reads: CASSETGLLALHF. The CDR3 nucleotides read TGTGCCAGCAGTGAGACAGGTCTTTTAGCCCTCCACTTT.